This T cell receptor (beta chain) emerged from a study of cytomegalovirus exposure and HLA in healthy donors. Study-level results: Most sequenced TCRs were rare (though some public TCRs occurred in many donors). TCR clusters originating in the first cohort tended to co-occur in the 120 validation repertoires, according to a later analysis. The classifier was said to identify cytomegalovirus status with high specificity and sensitivity.

This clone was seen only a few times. Its antigen is not identified. The donors were members of the validation cohort, which comprised 100 to 150 subjects and was separate from the first cohort of several hundred subjects. Assay: immunoSEQ multiplex PCR; the TCRdb copy retains only in-frame clones and omits some. The sample has some 200,000 clones; around 86% are singletons. The sequence was collected from a man in his thirties or forties in good health and CMV-seropositive. Specimen: PBMCs.

The chain's CDR3 is CASSPGLAGGFDTQYF. CDR3 coding DNA: TGCGCCAGCAGCCCGGGACTAGCGGGAGGATTTGATACGCAGTATTTT. J is TRBJ2-3 and V is TRBV5-1; the match to TRBD2 covers 15 bases. Trimming at V came to 4 bases and at J to 6 bases, leaving 6 bases not matched to a gene. Germline-derived CDR1 and CDR2 are SGHRS and YFSETQ. The CDR3 consists of 16 residues.